The table lists the clone carrying this TCR beta chain with a few counts. Its antigen is not known. This CDR3 region has 16 residues. From germline, CDR1 is SGDLS and CDR2 YYNGEE. Trimming cost V 0 bases and J 0 bases, with 10 bases left between them. The data were taken from a study of cytomegalovirus exposure and HLA in healthy donors. Method: immunoSEQ multiplex PCR; TCRdb's copy keeps in-frame clones and lacks some. The sample has a few hundred thousand clones, around 90% seen once; the top ten hold roughly 0.88%. General observations from the study: Cytomegalovirus association was assigned to 150 to 200 TCR beta chains. Reports showed the classifier diagnosing cytomegalovirus status with high specificity and sensitivity. A few chains linked to CMV were shown in vitro to be specific for CMV antigens.

The genes are TRBV9 and TRBJ2-1, with D possibly matching TRBD1 (6 bases). The TCR originated in a man aged 30 to 45 in good health and CMV-seronegative. The sample taken for sequencing was PBMCs. CDR3 DNA sequence: TGTGCCAGCAGCGTAGGTGGGGGCACCTCCTACAATGAGCAGTTCTTC. Protein sequence: CASSVGGGTSYNEQFF.